A single sample is the source of the 21 T cell receptor beta chains below, sequenced in a study of intratumoral heterogeneity in liver cancer. Profiled with immunoSEQ multiplex PCR; TCRdb holds only in-frame clones, not every one. The table lists about 6,400 clones, about three fifths of them singletons. Tumour samples came from separate, distinct regions of the hepatocellular carcinoma nodule. The sequencing here drew on tumor tissue, taken before any cancer treatment. The receptors originated from a man in his 70s with hepatocellular carcinoma.

This clone was seen once. The chain joins TRBV5-6 to TRBJ1-4; a weak D match, TRBD1 (5 bases). The CDR3 has 15 residues. Germline CDR1 SGHDT, CDR2 YYEEEE. Trimming took off 3 bases at V and 4 bases at J, with 13 bases between the two ends. DNA for the CDR3: TGTGCCAGCAGCTCATTAGGGACTGGTAATGAAAAACTGTTTTTT. It is translated as CASSSLGTGNEKLFF.

On this clone itself: The sample carries other DNA sequences with the same CDR3. The J gene is TRBJ1-2, the V gene TRBV5-6; 9 nucleotides agree with TRBD1. The J segment lost 7 bases and the V segment lost 1 base, leaving 17 bases of the junction unmatched. CDR1 and CDR2 from the germline V gene are SGHDT and YYEEEE. The CDR3 consists of 18 residues. The CDR3 nucleotides read TGTGCCAGCAGCTTGTCTGGTACAGGGGGCGCGGGGGGTGGTGGCTACACCTTC. It encodes CASSLSGTGGAGGGGYTF.

The V and J genes are TRBV28 and TRBJ2-7; 7 bases fit TRBD2. The CDR3 is made up of 15 amino acids. The germline V gene encodes CDR1 MDHEN and CDR2 SYDVKM. V was pared by 7 bases and J by 4 bases, with 13 bases of the junction left unmatched. The CDR3 loop reads CASTPGGAGKYEQYV. DNA of the CDR3: TGTGCCAGCACCCCTGGGGGAGCGGGGAAGTACGAGCAGTACGTC.

The chain uses TRBV6-1 and TRBJ2-4, with a weak D call TRBD2 (6 bases). Germline V gene lookup returns CDR1 MNHNS and CDR2 SASEGT. The CDR3 has 16 amino acids. V shed 3 bases and J shed 0 bases, with 12 bases lying between them. CDR3 protein: CASSDGGELAKNIQYF. Written as DNA, the CDR3 is TGTGCCAGCAGTGATGGCGGGGAATTAGCCAAAAACATTCAGTACTTC.

This clone was seen only a few times. CDR3 bases: TGCGCCAGCAGCCTACGGGACTCTTCCTCCTACGAGCAGTACTTC. Translation gives CASSLRDSSSYEQYF. The chain links TRBV5-1 to TRBJ2-7; TRBD2 might be the D (6 bases). The CDR3 length is 15 residues. The germline V gene encodes CDR1 SGHRS and CDR2 YFSETQ. The ends were cut back, 4 bases at V and 0 bases at J, with 14 bases in the middle.

CDR3: CASSEALRTPEETQYF. In DNA, the CDR3 is TGTGCCAGCAGTGAAGCGCTGAGGACCCCAGAAGAGACCCAGTACTTC. The V and J genes are TRBV6-1 and TRBJ2-5; unclear D gene. Germline CDR1 reads MNHNS; CDR2 reads SASEGT. The germline V and J ends were trimmed by 0 bases and 3 bases, with 14 bases remaining between them. CDR3 size: 16 residues.

The chain recombines TRBV7-3 with TRBJ2-1; 9 bases match TRBD1. Germline V gives CDR1 SGHTA, CDR2 FQGTGA. CDR3 length: 16 residues. Trimming removed 5 bases from V and 7 bases from J; junction bases left unmatched: 12. The CDR3 here is CASSRGQGLGPNEQFF. The CDR3 nucleotides read TGTGCCAGCAGCAGGGGACAGGGACTCGGGCCGAATGAGCAGTTCTTC.

In this sample, this clone is medium-sized (0.01 to 0.1%). The chain is built from TRBV7-2 and TRBJ2-5; D is possibly TRBD1 or TRBD2 (6 bases each). V gave up 5 bases and J gave up 5 bases, with 18 bases separating them. This CDR3 has 15 amino acids. CDR1 and CDR2 from the germline V gene are SGHTA and FQGNSA. CDR3: CASSPLIRGAETQYF. CDR3 DNA sequence: TGTGCCAGCAGCCCCCTAATTAGGGGGGCTGAGACCCAGTACTTC.

By sample share, this clone is medium-sized. The chain carries TRBV28 and TRBJ1-2; 12 nucleotides agree with TRBD1. Germline loops: CDR1 MDHEN, CDR2 SYDVKM. The CDR3 contains 17 residues. The ends lost 5 bases at V and 3 bases at J; junction bases unmatched: 10. The CDR3: CASSRRRDRGPDYGYTF. For the CDR3, the DNA is TGTGCCAGCAGTCGACGCCGGGACAGGGGGCCGGACTATGGCTACACCTTC.

This clone is judged medium-sized. This chain links TRBV13 with TRBJ1-1; tentative D call: TRBD1 (6 bases). Trimming pared 3 bases from V and 1 base from J, leaving 6 bases between. The CDR3 is made up of 13 amino acids. Per germline, CDR1 PRHDT and CDR2 FYEKMQ (reference sequence). In DNA, the CDR3 is TGTGCCAGCAGCTTGGGGGCGAACACTGAAGCTTTCTTT. The encoded protein is CASSLGANTEAFF.

The CDR3 coding sequence is TGTGCCAGCAGCCGTCGAAAGGGGGTTAACTATGGCTACACCTTC. Translation: CASSRRKGVNYGYTF. The chain has TRBV21-1 and TRBJ1-2; the table's D call TRBD1 went unverified against the DNA. TRBV21-1 is described as a pseudogene. There are 15 residues in the CDR3.

This clone was seen only a few times. The chain joins TRBV15 to TRBJ2-2; TRBD1 might be the D (6 bases). Trimming left V 2 bases short and J 6 bases short, with 16 bases between. The CDR3 loop spans 16 amino acids. The germline gives CDR1 LNHNV, CDR2 YYDKDF (reference sequence). CDR3 bases: TGTGCCACCAGCAGACTTTCGACAGGCGTCTCCGGGGAGCTGTTTTTT. Translated, it gives CATSRLSTGVSGELFF.

This chain links TRBV16 with TRBJ2-3; D is uncertain. This CDR3 contains 14 residues. CDR1 is KGHSY and CDR2 is FQNENV in the germline V gene. V was trimmed by 4 bases and J by 1 base, leaving 9 bases between them. The CDR3 loop is CASSPAGRTDTQYF. The CDR3 DNA follows: TGTGCCAGCAGCCCGGCAGGCCGCACAGATACGCAGTATTTT.

V gene TRBV28 combines with J gene TRBJ2-3; 16 nucleotides line up with TRBD2. V shed 6 bases, J shed 14 bases, and the junction held 11 bases outside the gene matches. This CDR3 has 15 amino acids. Germline V gene sequence: CDR1 MDHEN, CDR2 SYDVKM. The CDR3 DNA follows: TGTGCCAGCAGGAAACCGGGACTAGCGGGGGGGCCCCTGTATTTT. Translated: CASRKPGLAGGPLYF. Full variable domain (rest looked up from reference TRBV28 and TRBJ2-3): DVKVTQSSRYLVKRTGEKVFLECVQDMDHENMFWYRQDPGLGLRLIYFSYDVKMKEKGDIPEGYSVSREKKERFSLILESASTNQTSMYLCASRKPGLAGGPLYFGPGTRLTVL.

V is TRBV7-8 and J is TRBJ2-7, with 7 bases identical to TRBD1. V shed 5 bases, J shed 3 bases, and the junction held 7 bases outside the gene matches. The germline CDR1 and CDR2 sequences are SGHVS and FQNEAQ. The CDR3 consists of 14 residues. Written as DNA, the CDR3 is TGTGCCAGCAGCCAGGGACAGAATTTCTACGAGCAGTACTTC. Translated, it gives CASSQGQNFYEQYF.

The table lists this clone with a few counts. The J gene is TRBJ1-2, the V gene TRBV5-5; D is unclear. V shed 0 bases and J shed 2 bases, with 2 bases lying between them. The CDR3 covers 12 residues. Germline loops: CDR1 SGHKS, CDR2 YYEKEE (reference sequence). The CDR3 bases are TGTGCCAGCAGCTTGGTAAACTATGGCTACACCTTC. Its translation is CASSLVNYGYTF.

The V gene is TRBV9, the J gene TRBJ1-1; D is ambiguous. The CDR3 runs 15 residues. In germline, CDR1 is SGDLS, CDR2 YYNGEE. Trimming removed 0 bases from V and 2 bases from J, with 11 bases in between. Here the CDR3 DNA reads TGTGCCAGCAGCGTAGGGTGGGAGGTTAACACTGAAGCTTTCTTT. This codes for CASSVGWEVNTEAFF.

Comments on this clone: One junction end does not reproduce the germline sequence, and a read error may be involved. The V gene is TRBV6-5, the J gene TRBJ1-1, with D perhaps matching TRBD1 (5 bases). The CDR3 is made up of 13 amino acids. Germline values: CDR1 MNHEY, CDR2 SVGAGI. The CDR3 DNA is TGTGCCAGCAGCGGGACTCAGAACACTGAAGTTTTCTTT. Amino acids: CASSGTQNTEVFF.

This chain joins TRBV6-5 and TRBJ2-7; the D is unclear. The CDR3 sequence is 15 residues long. Per germline, CDR1 MNHEY and CDR2 SVGAGI. Trimming shortened V by 7 bases and J by 4 bases, and 20 bases separated the two germline ends. DNA of the CDR3: TGTGCCAGCATCCGCGGTCCCCCTTACACTTACGAGCAGTACTTC. It codes for CASIRGPPYTYEQYF.

This clone has a handful of counts. V gene TRBV4-1 combines with J gene TRBJ2-7; 7 nucleotides agree with TRBD1. Germline V gene lookup returns CDR1 MGHRA and CDR2 YSYEKL. V was pared by 3 bases and J by 0 bases, with 11 bases of the junction left unmatched. The CDR3 totals 17 residues. The CDR3 DNA follows: TGCGCCAGCAGCCAGGCCCTAGGGACAGTGACCTCCTACGAGCAGTACTTC. Residues: CASSQALGTVTSYEQYF.

The J gene is TRBJ2-7, the V gene TRBV25-1; 10 bases fit TRBD1. V trimming: 6 bases; J trimming: 5 bases; junction bases outside the gene matches: 7. This CDR3 spans 14 amino acids. The germline V gene encodes CDR1 MGHDK and CDR2 SYGVNS. The CDR3 is CASRGTGVIDEQYF. The CDR3 nucleotides read TGTGCCAGCAGAGGGACAGGGGTTATTGACGAGCAGTACTTC.